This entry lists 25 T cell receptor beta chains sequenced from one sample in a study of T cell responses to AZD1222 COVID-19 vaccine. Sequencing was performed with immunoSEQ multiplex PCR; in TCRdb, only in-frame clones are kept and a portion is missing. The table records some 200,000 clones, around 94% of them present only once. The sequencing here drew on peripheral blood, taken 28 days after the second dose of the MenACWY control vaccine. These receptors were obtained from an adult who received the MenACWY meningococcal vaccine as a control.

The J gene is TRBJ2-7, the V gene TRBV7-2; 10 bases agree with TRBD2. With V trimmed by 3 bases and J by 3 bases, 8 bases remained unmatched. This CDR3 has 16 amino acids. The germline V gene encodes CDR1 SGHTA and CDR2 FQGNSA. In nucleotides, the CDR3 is TGTGCCAGCAGCTTCGACACTAGCGGGATTTTCTACGAGCAGTACTTC. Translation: CASSFDTSGIFYEQYF.

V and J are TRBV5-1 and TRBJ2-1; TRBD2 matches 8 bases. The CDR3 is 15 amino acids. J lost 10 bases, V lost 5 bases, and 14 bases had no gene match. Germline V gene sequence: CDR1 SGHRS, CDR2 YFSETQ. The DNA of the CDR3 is TGCGCCAGCAGTTCTGGGGGAGCGGGAGCGGGAGAGCAGTTCTTC. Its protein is CASSSGGAGAGEQFF.

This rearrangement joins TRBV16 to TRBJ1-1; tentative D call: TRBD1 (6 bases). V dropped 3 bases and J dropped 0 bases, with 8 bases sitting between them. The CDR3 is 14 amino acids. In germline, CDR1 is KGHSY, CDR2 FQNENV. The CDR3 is CASSQGHLNTEAFF. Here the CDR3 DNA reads TGTGCCAGCAGCCAGGGACACTTGAACACTGAAGCTTTCTTT.

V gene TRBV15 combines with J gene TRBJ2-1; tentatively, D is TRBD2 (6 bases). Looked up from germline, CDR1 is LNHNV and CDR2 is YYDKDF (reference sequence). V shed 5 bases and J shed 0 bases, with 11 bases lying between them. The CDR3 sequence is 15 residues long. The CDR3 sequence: CATSPAGNSYNEQFF. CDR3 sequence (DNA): TGTGCCACCAGCCCAGCGGGCAACTCCTACAATGAGCAGTTCTTC.

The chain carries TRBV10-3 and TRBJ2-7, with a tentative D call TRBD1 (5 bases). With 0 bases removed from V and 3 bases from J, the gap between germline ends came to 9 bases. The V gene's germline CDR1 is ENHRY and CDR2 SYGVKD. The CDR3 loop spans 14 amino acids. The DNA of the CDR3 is TGTGCCATCAGTGAGTCCGACAGAGTCTACGAGCAGTACTTC. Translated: CAISESDRVYEQYF.

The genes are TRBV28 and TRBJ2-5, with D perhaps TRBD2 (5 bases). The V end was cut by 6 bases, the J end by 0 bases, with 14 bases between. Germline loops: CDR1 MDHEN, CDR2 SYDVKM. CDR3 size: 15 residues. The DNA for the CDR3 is TGTGCCAGCAGAAAATTTCAGCGGAACCAAGAGACCCAGTACTTC. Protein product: CASRKFQRNQETQYF.

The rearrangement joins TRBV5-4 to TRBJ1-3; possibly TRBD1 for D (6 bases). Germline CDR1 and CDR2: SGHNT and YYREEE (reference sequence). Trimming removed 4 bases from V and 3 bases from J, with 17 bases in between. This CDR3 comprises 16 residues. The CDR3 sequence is CASSQTGSKIGNTIYF. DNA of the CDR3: TGTGCCAGCAGCCAAACAGGGTCGAAAATTGGAAACACCATATATTTT.

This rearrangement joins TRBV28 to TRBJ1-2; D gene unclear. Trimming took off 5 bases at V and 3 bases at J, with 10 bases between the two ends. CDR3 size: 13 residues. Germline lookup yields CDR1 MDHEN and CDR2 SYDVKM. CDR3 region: CASSPGFDYGYTF. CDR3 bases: TGTGCCAGCAGTCCAGGTTTTGACTATGGCTACACCTTC.

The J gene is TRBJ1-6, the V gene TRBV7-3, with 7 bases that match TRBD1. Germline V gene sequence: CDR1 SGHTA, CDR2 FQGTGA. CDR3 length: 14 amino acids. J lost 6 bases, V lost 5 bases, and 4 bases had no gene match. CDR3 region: CASSLGTANSPLHF. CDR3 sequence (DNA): TGTGCCAGCAGCCTTGGGACAGCTAATTCACCCCTCCACTTT.

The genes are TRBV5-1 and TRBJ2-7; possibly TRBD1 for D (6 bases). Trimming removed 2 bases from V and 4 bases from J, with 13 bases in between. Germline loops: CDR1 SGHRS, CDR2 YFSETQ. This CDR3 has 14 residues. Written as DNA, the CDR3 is TGCGCCAGCAGCTTCGGGACAAGCTTATACGAGCAGTACTTC. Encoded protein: CASSFGTSLYEQYF.

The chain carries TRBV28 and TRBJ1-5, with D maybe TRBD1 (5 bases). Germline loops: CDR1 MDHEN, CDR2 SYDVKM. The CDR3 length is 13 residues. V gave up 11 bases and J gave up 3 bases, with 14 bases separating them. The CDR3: CAATQGNNQPQHF. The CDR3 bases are TGTGCCGCCACGCAGGGAAACAATCAGCCCCAGCATTTT.

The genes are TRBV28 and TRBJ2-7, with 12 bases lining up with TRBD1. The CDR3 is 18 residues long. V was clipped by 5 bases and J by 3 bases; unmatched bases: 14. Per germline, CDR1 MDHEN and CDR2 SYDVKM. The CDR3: CASSPGPGTGGLGYEQYF. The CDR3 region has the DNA TGTGCCAGCAGTCCCGGTCCCGGGACAGGGGGCCTGGGCTACGAGCAGTACTTC.

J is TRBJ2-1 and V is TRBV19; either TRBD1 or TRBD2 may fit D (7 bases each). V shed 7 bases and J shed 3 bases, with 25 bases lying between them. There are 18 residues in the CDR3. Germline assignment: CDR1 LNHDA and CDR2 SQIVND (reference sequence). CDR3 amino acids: CASNPGRGGLGDYNEQFF. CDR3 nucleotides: TGTGCCAGTAACCCAGGCAGGGGGGGGCTGGGCGACTACAATGAGCAGTTCTTC.

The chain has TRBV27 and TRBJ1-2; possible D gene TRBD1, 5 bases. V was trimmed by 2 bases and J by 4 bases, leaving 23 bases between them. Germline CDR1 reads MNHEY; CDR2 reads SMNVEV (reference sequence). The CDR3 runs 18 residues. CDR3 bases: TGTGCCAGCAGTTTAACCCCCCTCCCCGCAGGGAATAGCTATGGCTACACCTTC. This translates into CASSLTPLPAGNSYGYTF.

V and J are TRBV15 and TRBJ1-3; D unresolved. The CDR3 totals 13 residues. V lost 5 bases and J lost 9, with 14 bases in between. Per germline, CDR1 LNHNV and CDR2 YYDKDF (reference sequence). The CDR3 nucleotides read TGTGCCACCAGCGATAGACAAGTTCGCACCATATATTTT. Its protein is CATSDRQVRTIYF.

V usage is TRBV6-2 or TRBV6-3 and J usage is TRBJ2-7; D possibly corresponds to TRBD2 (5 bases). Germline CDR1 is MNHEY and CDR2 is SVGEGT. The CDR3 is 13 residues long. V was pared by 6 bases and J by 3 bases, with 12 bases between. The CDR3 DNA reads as TGTGCCAGCAGCCCTGGACTTCTCTACGAGCAGTACTTC. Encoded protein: CASSPGLLYEQYF.

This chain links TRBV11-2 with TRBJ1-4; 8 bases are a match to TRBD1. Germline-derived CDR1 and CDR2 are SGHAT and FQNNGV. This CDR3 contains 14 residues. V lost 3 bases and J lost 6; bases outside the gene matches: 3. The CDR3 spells CASSLRTGYEKLFF. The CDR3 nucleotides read TGTGCCAGCAGCTTGAGGACAGGGTATGAAAAACTGTTTTTT.

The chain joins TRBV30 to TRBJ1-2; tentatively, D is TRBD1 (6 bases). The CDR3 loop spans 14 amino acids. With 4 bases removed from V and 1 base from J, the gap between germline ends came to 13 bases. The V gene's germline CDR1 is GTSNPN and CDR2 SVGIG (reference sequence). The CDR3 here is CAWKSRGFNYGYTF. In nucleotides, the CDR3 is TGTGCCTGGAAGAGCAGGGGCTTTAACTATGGCTACACCTTC.

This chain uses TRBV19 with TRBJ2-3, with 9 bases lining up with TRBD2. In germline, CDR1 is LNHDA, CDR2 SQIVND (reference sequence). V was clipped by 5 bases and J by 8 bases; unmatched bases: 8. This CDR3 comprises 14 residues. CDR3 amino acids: CASSLGLAFSTQYF. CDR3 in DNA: TGTGCCAGTAGTTTGGGACTAGCATTCAGTACGCAGTATTTT.

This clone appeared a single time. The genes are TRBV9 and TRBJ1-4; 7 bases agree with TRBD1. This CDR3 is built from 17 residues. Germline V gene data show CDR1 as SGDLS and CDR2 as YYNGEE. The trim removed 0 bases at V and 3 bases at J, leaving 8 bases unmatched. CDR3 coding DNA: TGTGCCAGCAGCGTAGCTACGACAGGGAGTTCTAATGAAAAACTGTTTTTT. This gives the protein CASSVATTGSSNEKLFF.

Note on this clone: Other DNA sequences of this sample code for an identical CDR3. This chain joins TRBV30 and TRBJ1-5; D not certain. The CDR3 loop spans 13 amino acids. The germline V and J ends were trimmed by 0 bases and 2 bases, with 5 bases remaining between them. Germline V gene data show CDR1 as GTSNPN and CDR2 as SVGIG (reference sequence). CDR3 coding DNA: TGTGCCTGGAGTGTAGCAGGCAATCAGCCCCAGCATTTT. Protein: CAWSVAGNQPQHF.

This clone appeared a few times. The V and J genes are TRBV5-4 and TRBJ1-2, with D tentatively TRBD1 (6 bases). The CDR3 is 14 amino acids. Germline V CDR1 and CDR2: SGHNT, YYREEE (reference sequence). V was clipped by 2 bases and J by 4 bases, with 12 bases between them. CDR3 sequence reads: CASSFGGASYGYTF. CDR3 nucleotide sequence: TGTGCCAGCAGCTTTGGGGGGGCAAGCTATGGCTACACCTTC. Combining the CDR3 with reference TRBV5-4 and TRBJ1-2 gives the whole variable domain ETGVTQSPTHLIKTRGQQVTLRCSSQSGHNTVSWYQQALGQGPQFIFQYYREEENGRGNFPPRFSGLQFPNYSSELNVNALELDDSALYLCASSFGGASYGYTFGSGTRLTVV.

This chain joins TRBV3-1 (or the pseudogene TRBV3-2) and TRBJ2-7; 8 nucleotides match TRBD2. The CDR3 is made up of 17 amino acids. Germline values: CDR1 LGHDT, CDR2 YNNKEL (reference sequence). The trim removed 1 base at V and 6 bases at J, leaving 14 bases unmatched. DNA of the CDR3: TGTGCCAGCAGCCAAGGAGGAGTAGCGGGAAGACTGGCCGAGCAGTACTTC. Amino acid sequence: CASSQGGVAGRLAEQYF.

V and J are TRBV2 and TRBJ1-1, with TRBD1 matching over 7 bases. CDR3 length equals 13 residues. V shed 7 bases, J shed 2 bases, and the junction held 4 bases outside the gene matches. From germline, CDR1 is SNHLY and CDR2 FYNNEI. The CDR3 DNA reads TGTGCCAGCACGACAGGGCCCAACACTGAAGCTTTCTTT. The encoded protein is CASTTGPNTEAFF.

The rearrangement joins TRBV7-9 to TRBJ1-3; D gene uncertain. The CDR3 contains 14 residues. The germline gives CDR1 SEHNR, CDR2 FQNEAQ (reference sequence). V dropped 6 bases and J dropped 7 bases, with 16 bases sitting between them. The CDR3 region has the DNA TGTGCCAGCAGTAAAACGGCCCGAGGGAACACCATATATTTT. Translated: CASSKTARGNTIYF.